This TCR beta chain was obtained from a study of T cell changes during pregnancy in multiple sclerosis. The data were produced by immunoSEQ multiplex PCR, yet TCRdb's version contains in-frame clones alone and is incomplete. Of approximately 50,000 clones in the sample, about nine tenths were seen once. V shed 6 bases and J shed 1 base, with 13 bases lying between them. Germline values: CDR1 MDHEN, CDR2 SYDVKM. The CDR3 covers 14 residues. The TCR was taken from a female donor with multiple sclerosis, enrolled in a pregnancy study. Material: peripheral blood, obtained in the second trimester of pregnancy. The chain links TRBV28 to TRBJ2-7; maybe TRBD2 (5 bases). CDR3 in DNA: TGTGCCAGCAGCCCGCCCGGCGGGTCCTACGAGCAGTACTTC. It translates to CASSPPGGSYEQYF.